A single T cell receptor beta chain is shown here with its context. The assay was immunoSEQ multiplex PCR, and TCRdb's table has in-frame clones only and misses some. The sample records over 120,000 clones, 92% being singletons. The record originates from a study of T cell responses to AZD1222 COVID-19 vaccine. This CDR3 has 11 amino acids. Germline CDR1 reads SNHLY; CDR2 reads FYNNEI. The source of this sequence is an adult in good health. The sequencing used peripheral blood, collected on day 0 of AZD1222 vaccination. This chain joins TRBV2 and TRBJ1-1; D unclear. The CDR3 DNA reads TGTGCTGAAGGAGGGAACACTGAAGCTTTCTTT. This encodes CAEGGNTEAFF.